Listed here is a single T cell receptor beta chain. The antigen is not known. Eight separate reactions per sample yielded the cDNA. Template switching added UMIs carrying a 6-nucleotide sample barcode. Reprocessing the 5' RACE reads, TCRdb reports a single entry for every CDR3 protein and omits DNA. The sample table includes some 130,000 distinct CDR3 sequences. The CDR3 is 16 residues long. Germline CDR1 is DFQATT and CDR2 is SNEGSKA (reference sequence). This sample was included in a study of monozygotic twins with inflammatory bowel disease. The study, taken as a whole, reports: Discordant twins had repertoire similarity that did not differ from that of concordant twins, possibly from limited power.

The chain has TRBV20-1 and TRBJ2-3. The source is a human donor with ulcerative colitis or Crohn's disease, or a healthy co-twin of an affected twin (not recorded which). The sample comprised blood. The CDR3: CSARDPLAKSTDTQYF.